The clone carrying this T cell receptor (beta chain) was seen ten or more times. The entry originates in a study of early T cells in non-severe SARS-CoV-2 infection. The CDR3 has 14 residues. Unmatched junction bases numbered 9, after V lost 5 bases and J lost 7 bases. Germline V gene data show CDR1 as MDHEN and CDR2 as SYDVKM. In TCRdb, the 5' RACE reads were re-called with MiXCR into one record per CDR3 protein. This sample carries under 70,000 distinct CDR3 sequences, less than 15% of them seen once, and the ten largest clones take 9.3%. The genes are TRBV28 and TRBJ1-2; 8 bases line up with TRBD1. Sequencing was performed on whole blood, taken at baseline. This TCR came from an adult who was a healthcare worker with PCR-confirmed SARS-CoV-2 infection or an uninfected control (not recorded which). For the CDR3, the DNA is TGTGCCAGCAGTGCCGGGACAGGTTTTTTTGGCTACACCTTC. Translation: CASSAGTGFFGYTF.